These 8 T cell receptor beta chains share one sample of origin, sequenced in a study of shared clonotypes between healthy human individuals. Only in-frame clones appear in the TCRdb table, and some are missing; sequencing was by immunoSEQ multiplex PCR. The sample records millions of clones, 85% to 95% being singletons. Source material: naive CD4+ T cells sorted from blood. The sample's subset: CD45RA+ positively selected. The receptors stem from a man aged 18 to 30 in good health.

Of note for this clone: This sample also contains other DNA sequences that code for the same CDR3. J is TRBJ1-4 and V is TRBV10-1; D is ambiguous. The CDR3 totals 15 residues. Trimming stripped 2 bases from V and 0 bases from J, with 7 bases between. Germline V gene sequence: CDR1 WNHNN, CDR2 SYGVQD (reference sequence). The chain's CDR3 is CASSEGSATNEKLFF. CDR3 DNA sequence: TGCGCCAGCAGTGAGGGCAGTGCAACTAATGAAAAACTGTTTTTT.

The chain carries TRBV19 and TRBJ2-1, with D hard to call. Trimming stripped 0 bases from V and 0 bases from J, with 12 bases between. Germline CDR1 LNHDA, CDR2 SQIVND (reference sequence). This CDR3 is 17 amino acids long. Written as DNA, the CDR3 is TGTGCCAGTAGTATAGATGCTAACGGTTACTCCTACAATGAGCAGTTCTTC. Protein: CASSIDANGYSYNEQFF.

This chain links TRBV5-4 with TRBJ2-3, with D possibly being TRBD2 (6 bases). The V and J ends lost 10 bases and 3 bases respectively, with 21 bases between them. Germline assignment: CDR1 SGHNT and CDR2 YYREEE (reference sequence). The CDR3 runs to 15 residues. CDR3 coding DNA: TGTGCCGGGAAAAGCGGGTCAGAGGTTACAGATACGCAGTATTTT. Translating it yields CAGKSGSEVTDTQYF. The whole variable domain, filled in from reference TRBV5-4 and TRBJ2-3, reads ETGVTQSPTHLIKTRGQQVTLRCSSQSGHNTVSWYQQALGQGPQFIFQYYREEENGRGNFPPRFSGLQFPNYSSELNVNALELDDSALYLCAGKSGSEVTDTQYFGPGTRLTVL.

The chain has TRBV30 and TRBJ1-2; possible D gene TRBD1, 6 bases. CDR1 and CDR2 from the germline V gene are GTSNPN and SVGIG (reference sequence). V was trimmed by 1 base and J by 4 bases, leaving 13 bases between them. This CDR3 comprises 14 residues. The CDR3 region has the DNA TGTGCCTGGAGTGAACAGGGTTATGGCTATGGCTACACCTTC. Amino acids: CAWSEQGYGYGYTF. Filled out from reference TRBV30 and TRBJ1-2, the complete variable domain reads SQTIHQWPATLVQPVGSPLSLECTVEGTSNPNLYWYRQAAGRGLQLLFYSVGIGQISSEVPQNLSASRPQDRQFILSSKKLLLSDSGFYLCAWSEQGYGYGYTFGSGTRLTVV.

V gene TRBV28 combines with J gene TRBJ1-5; 9 bases match TRBD1. This CDR3 is 15 amino acids long. V trimming: 5 bases; J trimming: 4 bases; junction bases outside the gene matches: 6. CDR1 and CDR2 (germline): MDHEN, SYDVKM. As DNA, the CDR3 is TGTGCCAGCAGTCCAGGACAGGGGTGGAATCAGCCCCAGCATTTT. It encodes CASSPGQGWNQPQHF. The complete variable domain, with remaining parts taken from reference TRBV28 and TRBJ1-5, reads DVKVTQSSRYLVKRTGEKVFLECVQDMDHENMFWYRQDPGLGLRLIYFSYDVKMKEKGDIPEGYSVSREKKERFSLILESASTNQTSMYLCASSPGQGWNQPQHFGDGTRLSIL.

In regard to this clone: The same CDR3 is also encoded by other DNA sequences in this sample. The chain has TRBV29-1 and TRBJ1-5; 8 nucleotides match TRBD1. After removal of 4 bases from V and 7 bases from J, the junction contained 6 bases not matched to a gene. Germline CDR1 reads SQVTM; CDR2 reads ANQGSEA. The CDR3 extends over 13 amino acids. CDR3 in DNA: TGCAGCGTTGGACAGGGGTCAAACCAGCCCCAGCATTTT. It translates to CSVGQGSNQPQHF.

The gene calls are TRBV11-2 and TRBJ2-1; TRBD1 or TRBD2 may be the D gene (5 bases each). This CDR3 has 16 residues. V was trimmed by 5 bases and J by 6 bases, leaving 20 bases between them. Germline-derived CDR1 and CDR2 are SGHAT and FQNNGV. This CDR3 reads CASSPLQGVIANEQFF. The CDR3 nucleotides read TGTGCCAGCAGCCCCCTCCAGGGAGTAATAGCCAATGAGCAGTTCTTC.

The chain combines TRBV7-2 with TRBJ2-1; the D gene is possibly TRBD1 (5 bases). Trimming took 6 bases from V and 0 from J, leaving 15 bases between them. Germline values: CDR1 SGHTA, CDR2 FQGNSA. The CDR3 spans 16 residues. The CDR3 nucleotides read TGTGCCAGCAGTCCACCTGCAGGGATCTCCTACAATGAGCAGTTCTTC. This gives the protein CASSPPAGISYNEQFF.